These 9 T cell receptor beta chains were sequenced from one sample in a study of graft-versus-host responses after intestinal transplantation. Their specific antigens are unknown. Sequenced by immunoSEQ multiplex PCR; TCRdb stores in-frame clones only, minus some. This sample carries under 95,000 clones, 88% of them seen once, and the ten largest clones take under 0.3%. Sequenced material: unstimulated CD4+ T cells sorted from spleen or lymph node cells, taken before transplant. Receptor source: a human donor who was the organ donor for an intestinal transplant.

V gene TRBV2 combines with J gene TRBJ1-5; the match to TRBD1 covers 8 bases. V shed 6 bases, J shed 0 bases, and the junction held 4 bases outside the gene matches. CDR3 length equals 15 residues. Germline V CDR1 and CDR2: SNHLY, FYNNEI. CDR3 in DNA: TGTGCCAGCAGCAGGACAGGGCGTAGCAATCAGCCCCAGCATTTT. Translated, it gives CASSRTGRSNQPQHF.

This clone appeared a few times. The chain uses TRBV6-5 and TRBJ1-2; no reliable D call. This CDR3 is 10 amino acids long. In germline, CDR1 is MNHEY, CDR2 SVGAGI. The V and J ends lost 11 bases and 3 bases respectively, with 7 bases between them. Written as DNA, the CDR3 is TGTGCCGAGGGCGACTATGGCTACACCTTC. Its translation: CAEGDYGYTF.

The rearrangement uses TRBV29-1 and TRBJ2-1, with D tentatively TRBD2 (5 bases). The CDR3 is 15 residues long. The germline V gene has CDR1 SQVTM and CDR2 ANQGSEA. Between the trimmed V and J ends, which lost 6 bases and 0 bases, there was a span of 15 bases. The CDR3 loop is CSVPSSRSSYNEQFF. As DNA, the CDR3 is TGCAGCGTACCTAGCTCCAGGAGCTCCTACAATGAGCAGTTCTTC.

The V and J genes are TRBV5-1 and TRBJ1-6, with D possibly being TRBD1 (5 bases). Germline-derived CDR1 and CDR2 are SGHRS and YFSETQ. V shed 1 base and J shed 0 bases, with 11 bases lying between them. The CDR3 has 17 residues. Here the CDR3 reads CASSLRGIRSYNSPLHF. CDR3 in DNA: TGCGCCAGCAGCTTGCGGGGGATCCGCTCCTATAATTCACCCCTCCACTTT.

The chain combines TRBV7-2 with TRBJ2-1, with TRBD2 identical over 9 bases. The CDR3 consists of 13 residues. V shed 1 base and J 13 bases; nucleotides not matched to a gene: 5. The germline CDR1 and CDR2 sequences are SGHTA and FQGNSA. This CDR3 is CASSLGLAGIQFF. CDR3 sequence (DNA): TGTGCCAGCAGCTTAGGGCTAGCGGGGATTCAGTTCTTC.

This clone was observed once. This CDR3 is CASSQGTSIETQYF. CDR3 nucleotide sequence: TGCGCCAGCAGCCAAGGGACTAGCATCGAGACCCAGTACTTC. The chain joins TRBV4-1 to TRBJ2-5; TRBD2 matches 8 bases. Germline CDR1 MGHRA, CDR2 YSYEKL. The ends lost 1 base at V and 5 bases at J; junction bases unmatched: 3. This CDR3 contains 14 residues.

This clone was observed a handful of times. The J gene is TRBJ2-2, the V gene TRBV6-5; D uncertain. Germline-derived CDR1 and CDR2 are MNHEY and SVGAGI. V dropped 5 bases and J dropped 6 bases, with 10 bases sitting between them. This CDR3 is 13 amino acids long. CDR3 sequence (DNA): TGTGCCAGCAGTCTCTATCAGGCCGGGGAGCTGTTTTTT. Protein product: CASSLYQAGELFF.

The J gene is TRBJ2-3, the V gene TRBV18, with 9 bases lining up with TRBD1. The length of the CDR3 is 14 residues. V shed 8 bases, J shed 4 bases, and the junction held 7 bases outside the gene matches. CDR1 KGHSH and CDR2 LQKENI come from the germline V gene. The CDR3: CASARDRASDTQYF. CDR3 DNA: TGTGCCAGCGCACGGGACAGGGCGTCAGATACGCAGTATTTT. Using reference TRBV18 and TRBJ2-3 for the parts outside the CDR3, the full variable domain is NAGVMQNPRHLVRRRGQEARLRCSPMKGHSHVYWYRQLPEEGLKFMVYLQKENIIDESGMPKERFSAEFPKEGPSILRIQQVVRGDSAAYFCASARDRASDTQYFGPGTRLTVL.

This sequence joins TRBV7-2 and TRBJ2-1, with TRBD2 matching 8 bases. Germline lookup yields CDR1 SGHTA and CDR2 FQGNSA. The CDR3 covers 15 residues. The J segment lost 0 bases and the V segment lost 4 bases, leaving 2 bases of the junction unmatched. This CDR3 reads CASSYGRASYNEQFF. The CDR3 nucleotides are TGTGCCAGCAGCTACGGGAGGGCCTCCTACAATGAGCAGTTCTTC.